This passage covers 8 T cell receptor beta chains from one sample sequenced in a study of OX40 agonist ivuxolimab in advanced cancers. The method was immunoSEQ multiplex PCR; TCRdb's version includes in-frame clones alone and lacks a portion of them. Of about 44,000 clones listed, 75% to 90% are singletons. Sequencing was performed on CD4+ or CD8+ T cells sorted from blood, taken in a trial of the OX40 agonist ivuxolimab. These receptors were taken from an adult with an advanced solid tumor such as melanoma, head and neck, liver or kidney cancer.

The chain carries TRBV18 and TRBJ2-7; 9 nucleotides agree with TRBD1. The CDR3 runs to 16 residues. V lost 1 base, J lost 5 bases, and 9 bases stayed unmatched. Germline CDR1 and CDR2: KGHSH and LQKENI. Here the CDR3 DNA reads TGTGCCAGCTCACCACTGGGACAGGGATCTCTACACGAGCAGTACTTC. Translated, it gives CASSPLGQGSLHEQYF.

V is TRBV7-2 and J is TRBJ1-2; a weak D match, TRBD1 (6 bases). The germline CDR1 and CDR2 sequences are SGHTA and FQGNSA. V was shortened by 5 bases and J by 2 bases, with 15 bases between the two germline ends. The CDR3 is 15 amino acids. This CDR3 is CASSPDTGQNYGYTF. The CDR3 DNA follows: TGTGCCAGCAGCCCGGATACAGGGCAAAACTATGGCTACACCTTC.

The V gene is TRBV19, the J gene TRBJ2-3; 9 bases agree with TRBD2. Losses at the gene ends were 5 bases for V and 4 bases for J; bases not matched to a gene: 10. CDR1 and CDR2 from the germline V gene are LNHDA and SQIVND (reference sequence). There are 16 residues in the CDR3. The CDR3 nucleotides are TGTGCCAGTAGTTCCCGGGGTAGCGGGGGCCCAGATACGCAGTATTTT. Encoded protein: CASSSRGSGGPDTQYF.

J is TRBJ1-1 and V is TRBV7-6; D remains ambiguous. CDR3 length: 13 residues. Germline V lookup: CDR1 SGHVS, CDR2 FNYEAQ. The V and J ends lost 4 bases and 2 bases respectively, with 8 bases between them. The DNA for the CDR3 is TGTGCCAGCAGCTCTCGCCATAACACTGAAGCTTTCTTT. Protein sequence: CASSSRHNTEAFF.

This rearrangement joins TRBV5-1 to TRBJ1-1; possibly TRBD1 for D (5 bases). Germline V gene sequence: CDR1 SGHRS, CDR2 YFSETQ. The ends were cut back, 6 bases at V and 1 base at J, with 13 bases in the middle. The CDR3 is 14 amino acids. CDR3 DNA sequence: TGCGCCAGCATCAAGGGGCAGGAGAACACTGAAGCTTTCTTT. The encoded protein is CASIKGQENTEAFF.

This chain uses TRBV4-3 with TRBJ1-3, with 8 bases identical to TRBD1. The V and J ends lost 0 bases and 5 bases, in that order; junction bases with no gene match: 15. From germline, CDR1 is LGHNA and CDR2 YSLEER. The CDR3 extends over 19 amino acids. The DNA of the CDR3 is TGCGCCAGCAGCCAAGAAACACCGGTGGGACAGGCTTCCCGAAACACCATATATTTT. This codes for CASSQETPVGQASRNTIYF.

This clone was counted only a few times. The genes are TRBV10-3 and TRBJ2-1; 10 bases line up with TRBD2. Per the germline V gene, CDR1 is ENHRY and CDR2 is SYGVKD. The CDR3 runs 16 residues. Germline trimming cut 6 bases from V and 6 bases from J; bases unmatched to any gene: 11. CDR3 residues: CAIRAGLAGGLNEQFF. DNA for the CDR3: TGTGCCATCAGGGCGGGTTTAGCGGGGGGACTCAATGAGCAGTTCTTC.

In its sample, this clone was seen a few times. The V gene is TRBV5-4, the J gene TRBJ2-3; TRBD1 matches at 10 bases. The CDR3 has 15 residues. The trim removed 7 bases at V and 5 bases at J, leaving 10 bases unmatched. Looked up from germline, CDR1 is SGHNT and CDR2 is YYREEE (reference sequence). The CDR3 DNA sequence: TGTGCCAGCGGCCAGACAGGGGGCGCGGGAGATACGCAGTATTTT. Its translation is CASGQTGGAGDTQYF.